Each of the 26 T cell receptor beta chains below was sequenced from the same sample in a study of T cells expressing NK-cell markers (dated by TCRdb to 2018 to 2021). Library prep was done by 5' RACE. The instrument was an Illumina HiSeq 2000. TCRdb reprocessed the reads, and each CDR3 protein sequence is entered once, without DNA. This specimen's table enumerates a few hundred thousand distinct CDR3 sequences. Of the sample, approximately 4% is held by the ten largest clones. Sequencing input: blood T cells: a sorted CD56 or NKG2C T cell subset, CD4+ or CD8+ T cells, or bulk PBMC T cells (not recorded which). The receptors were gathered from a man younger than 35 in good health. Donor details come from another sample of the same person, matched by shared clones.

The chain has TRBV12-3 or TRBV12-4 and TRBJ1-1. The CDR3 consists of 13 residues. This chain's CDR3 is CASSLSVDTEAFF.

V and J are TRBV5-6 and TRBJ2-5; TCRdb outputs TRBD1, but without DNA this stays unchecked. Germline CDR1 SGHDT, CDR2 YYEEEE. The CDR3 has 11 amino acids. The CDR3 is CASRQGQTQYF.

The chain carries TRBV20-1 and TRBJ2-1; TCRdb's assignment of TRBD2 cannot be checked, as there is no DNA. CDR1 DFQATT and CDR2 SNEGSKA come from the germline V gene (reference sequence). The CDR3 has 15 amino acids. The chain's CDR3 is CSTNPSSGTYNEQFF.

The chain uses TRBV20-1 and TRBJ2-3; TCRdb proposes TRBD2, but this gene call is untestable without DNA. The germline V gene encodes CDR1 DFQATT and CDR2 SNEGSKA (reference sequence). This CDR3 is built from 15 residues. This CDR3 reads CSALPRVPFTDTQYF.

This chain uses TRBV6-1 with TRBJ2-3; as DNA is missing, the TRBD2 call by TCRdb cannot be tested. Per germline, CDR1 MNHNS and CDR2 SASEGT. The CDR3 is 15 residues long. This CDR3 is CASSEDSGRVDTQYF.

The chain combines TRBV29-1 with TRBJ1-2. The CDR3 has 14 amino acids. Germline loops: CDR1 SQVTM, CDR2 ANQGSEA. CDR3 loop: CSVERKLANYGYTF. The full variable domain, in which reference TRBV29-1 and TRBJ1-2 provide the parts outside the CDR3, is SAVISQKPSRDICQRGTSLTIQCQVDSQVTMMFWYRQQPGQSLTLIATANQGSEATYESGFVIDKFPISRPNLTFSTLTVSNMSPEDSSIYLCSVERKLANYGYTFGSGTRLTVV.

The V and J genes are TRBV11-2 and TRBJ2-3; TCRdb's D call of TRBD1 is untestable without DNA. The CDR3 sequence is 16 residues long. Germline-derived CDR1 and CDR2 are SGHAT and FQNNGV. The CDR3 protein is CASSLDRGGNTDTQYF.

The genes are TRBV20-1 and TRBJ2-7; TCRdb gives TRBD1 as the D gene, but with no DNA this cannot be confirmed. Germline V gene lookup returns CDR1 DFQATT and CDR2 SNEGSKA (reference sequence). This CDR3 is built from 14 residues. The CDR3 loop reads CSALTGGTGYEQYF.

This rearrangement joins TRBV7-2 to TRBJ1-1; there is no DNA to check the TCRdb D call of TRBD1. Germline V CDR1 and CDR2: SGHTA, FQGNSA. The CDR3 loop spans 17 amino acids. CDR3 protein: CASSFLTGASTGTEAFF.

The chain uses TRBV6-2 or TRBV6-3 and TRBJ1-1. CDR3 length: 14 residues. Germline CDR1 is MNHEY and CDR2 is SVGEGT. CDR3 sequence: CASSYAGLNTEAFF.

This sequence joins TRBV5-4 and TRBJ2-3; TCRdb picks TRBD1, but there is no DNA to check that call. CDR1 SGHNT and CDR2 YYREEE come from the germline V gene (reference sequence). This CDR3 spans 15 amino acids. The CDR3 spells CASSTQTGGEDTQYF.

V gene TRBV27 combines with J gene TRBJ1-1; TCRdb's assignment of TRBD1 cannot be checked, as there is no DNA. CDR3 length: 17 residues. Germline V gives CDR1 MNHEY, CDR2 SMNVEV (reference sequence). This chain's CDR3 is CASSPRRGGRANTEAFF.

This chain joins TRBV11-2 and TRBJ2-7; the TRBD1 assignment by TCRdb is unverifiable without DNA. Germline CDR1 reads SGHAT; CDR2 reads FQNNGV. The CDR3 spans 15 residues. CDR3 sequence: CASSQVRGPDYEQYF. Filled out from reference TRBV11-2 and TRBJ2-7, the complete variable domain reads EAGVAQSPRYKIIEKRQSVAFWCNPISGHATLYWYQQILGQGPKLLIQFQNNGVVDDSQLPKDRFSAERLKGVDSTLKIQPAKLEDSAVYLCASSQVRGPDYEQYFGPGTRLTVT.

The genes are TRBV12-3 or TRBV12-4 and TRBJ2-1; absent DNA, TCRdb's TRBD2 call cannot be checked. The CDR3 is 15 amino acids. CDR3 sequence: CASRRTSGTYNEQFF.

The CDR3 loop is CAWSTGNYGYTF. The chain is built from TRBV30 and TRBJ1-2. CDR1 is GTSNPN and CDR2 is SVGIG in the germline V gene (reference sequence). The CDR3 spans 12 residues. The full variable domain, with the rest looked up from reference TRBV30 and TRBJ1-2, is SQTIHQWPATLVQPVGSPLSLECTVEGTSNPNLYWYRQAAGRGLQLLFYSVGIGQISSEVPQNLSASRPQDRQFILSSKKLLLSDSGFYLCAWSTGNYGYTFGSGTRLTVV.

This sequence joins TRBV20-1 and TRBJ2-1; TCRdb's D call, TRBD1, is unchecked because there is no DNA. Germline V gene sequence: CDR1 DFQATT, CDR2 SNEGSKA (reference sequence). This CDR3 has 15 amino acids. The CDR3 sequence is CSARDRPLIYNEQFF.

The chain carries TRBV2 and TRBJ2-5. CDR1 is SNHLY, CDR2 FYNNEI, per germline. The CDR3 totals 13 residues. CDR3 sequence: CASSGGFSETQYF.

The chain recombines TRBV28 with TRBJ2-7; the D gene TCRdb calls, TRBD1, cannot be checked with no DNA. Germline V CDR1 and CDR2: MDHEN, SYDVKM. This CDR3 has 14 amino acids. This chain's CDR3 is CASSRGIRTYEQYF.

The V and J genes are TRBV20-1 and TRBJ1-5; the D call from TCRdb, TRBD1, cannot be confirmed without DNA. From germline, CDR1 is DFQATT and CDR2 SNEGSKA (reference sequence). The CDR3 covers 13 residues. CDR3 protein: CSAVQTGRSPQHF.

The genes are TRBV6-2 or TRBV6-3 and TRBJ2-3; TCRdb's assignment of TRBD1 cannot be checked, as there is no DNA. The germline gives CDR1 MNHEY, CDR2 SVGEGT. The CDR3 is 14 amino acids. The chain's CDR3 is CASSSWTGQDTQYF.

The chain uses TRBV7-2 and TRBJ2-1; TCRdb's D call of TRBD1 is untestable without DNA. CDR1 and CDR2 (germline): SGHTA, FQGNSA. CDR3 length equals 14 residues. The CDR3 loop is CASSRTGSPHEQFF.

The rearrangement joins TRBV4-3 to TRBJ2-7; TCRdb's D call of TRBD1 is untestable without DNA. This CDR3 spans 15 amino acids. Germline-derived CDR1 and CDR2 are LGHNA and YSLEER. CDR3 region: CASSQQPGQGYEQYF.

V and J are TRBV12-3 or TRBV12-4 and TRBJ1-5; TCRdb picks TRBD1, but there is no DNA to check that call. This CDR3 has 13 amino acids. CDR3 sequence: CASSRRGQEPQHF.

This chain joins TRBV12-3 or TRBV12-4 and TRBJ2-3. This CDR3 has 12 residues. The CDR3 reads CASSLWSVSLYF.

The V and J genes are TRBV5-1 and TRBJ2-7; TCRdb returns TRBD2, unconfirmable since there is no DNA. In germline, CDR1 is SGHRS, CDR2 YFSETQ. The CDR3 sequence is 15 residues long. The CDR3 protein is CASREGVVSSYEQYF.

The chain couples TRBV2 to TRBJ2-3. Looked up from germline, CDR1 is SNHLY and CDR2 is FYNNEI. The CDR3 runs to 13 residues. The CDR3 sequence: CASRLASPDTQYF.